A single T cell receptor beta chain is shown here with its context. There are 15 residues in the CDR3. V gave up 7 bases and J gave up 2 bases; unmatched junction bases: 6. Random hexamers were used to reverse transcribe about 0.45 to 1 ug of RNA. It was immunoSEQ multiplex PCR that amplified TCR beta CDR3 across 54 Vbeta and 13 Jbeta. A single record per CDR3 protein comes from TCRdb applying MiXCR to the immunoSEQ multiplex PCR reads. Among 200,000 or so distinct CDR3 sequences listed, 90% to 95% were seen once. The study sequenced TCR beta in blood CD8+ and CD4+ T cells. Treatment-naive patients with stable or active relapsing-remitting disease served as multiple sclerosis controls. Negative isolation was used for CD8+ and CD4+ T cells, and FACS enrichment was applied to TEMRA cells. The data stem from a study of CD8 T cells in Susac syndrome.

Specimen: CD4+ T cells from PBMCs. The chain joins TRBV12-3 or TRBV12-4 to TRBJ1-5; TRBD1 agrees at 9 bases. The receptor's source is a human donor with multiple sclerosis. CDR3 nucleotides: TGTGCCAGCAACCAACAGGGGGCCGGCAATCAGCCCCAGCATTTT. Residues: CASNQQGAGNQPQHF.